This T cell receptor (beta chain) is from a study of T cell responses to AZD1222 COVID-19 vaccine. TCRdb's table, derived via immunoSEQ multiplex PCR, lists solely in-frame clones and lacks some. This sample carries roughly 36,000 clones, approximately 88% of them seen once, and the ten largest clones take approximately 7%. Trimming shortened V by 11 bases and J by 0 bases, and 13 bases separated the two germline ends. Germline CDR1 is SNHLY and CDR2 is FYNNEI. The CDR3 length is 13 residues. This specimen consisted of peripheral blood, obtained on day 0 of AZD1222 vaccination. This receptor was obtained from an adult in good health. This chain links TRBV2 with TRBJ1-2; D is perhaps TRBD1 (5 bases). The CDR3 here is CAGQGPSNYGYTF. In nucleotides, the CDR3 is TGTGCCGGCCAGGGACCATCTAACTATGGCTACACCTTC. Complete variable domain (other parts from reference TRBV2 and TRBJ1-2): EPEVTQTPSHQVTQMGQEVILRCVPISNHLYFYWYRQILGQKVEFLVSFYNNEISEKSEIFDDQFSVERPDGSNFTLKIRSTKLEDSAMYFCAGQGPSNYGYTFGSGTRLTVV.